The 14 T cell receptor beta chains below were found in one sample sequenced in a study of CD8+ T cells in alopecia areata. TCR sequencing used cDNA made by reverse transcription of extracted RNA. Data came from immunoSEQ multiplex PCR; TCRdb stores just in-frame clones and leaves some out. This table has around 130,000 clones, 50% to 60% appearing once. This material consisted of CD4+ T cells sorted from blood, taken at week 0. The receptors were gathered from a human donor with alopecia areata.

This clone was detected only a few times. The chain combines TRBV7-3 with TRBJ1-1, with TRBD1 matching 9 bases. The CDR3 spans 14 residues. The germline CDR1 and CDR2 sequences are SGHTA and FQGTGA. With 3 bases clipped from V and 4 bases from J, the junction kept 3 bases outside the gene matches. This CDR3 reads CASSLGQGSTEAFF. The CDR3 region has the DNA TGTGCCAGCAGCTTGGGACAGGGCAGCACTGAAGCTTTCTTT.

This chain links TRBV19 with TRBJ2-7; D is tentatively TRBD1 or TRBD2 (5 bases each). From germline, CDR1 is LNHDA and CDR2 SQIVND (reference sequence). The germline V and J ends were trimmed by 0 bases and 5 bases, with 14 bases remaining between them. The CDR3 has 15 amino acids. In DNA form, the CDR3 reads TGTGCCAGTAGTATAGAAGCTCGGCAGGGACACGAGCAGTACTTC. Translated, it gives CASSIEARQGHEQYF.

This clone showed up just a few times. This sequence joins TRBV5-4 and TRBJ1-1; D is unclear. Per the germline V gene, CDR1 is SGHNT and CDR2 is YYREEE (reference sequence). V was pared by 0 bases and J by 1 base, with 7 bases between. The CDR3 runs 14 residues. CDR3 nucleotide sequence: TGTGCCAGCAGCTTGGTGGGGTCGAACACTGAAGCTTTCTTT. Protein: CASSLVGSNTEAFF.

V and J are TRBV2 and TRBJ2-3; D gene ambiguous. The CDR3 has 14 residues. Germline-derived CDR1 and CDR2 are SNHLY and FYNNEI. Between the trimmed V and J ends, which lost 6 bases and 3 bases, there was a span of 13 bases. CDR3 coding DNA: TGTGCCAGCAGAGCTAGTATAGGAACAGATACGCAGTATTTT. Residues: CASRASIGTDTQYF.

The gene calls are TRBV30 and TRBJ2-5; D is possibly TRBD2 (5 bases). CDR1 and CDR2 (germline): GTSNPN, SVGIG (reference sequence). CDR3 length: 20 amino acids. Trimming took off 5 bases at V and 3 bases at J, with 34 bases between the two ends. The CDR3 loop is CAWAGLHPSRSRLAEETQYF. The CDR3 DNA sequence: TGTGCCTGGGCGGGTCTCCATCCTAGTAGGAGTCGTCTTGCTGAAGAGACCCAGTACTTC.

The chain employs TRBV2 and TRBJ2-1; D unclear. CDR3 size: 14 residues. CDR1 and CDR2 (germline): SNHLY, FYNNEI. V gave up 6 bases and J gave up 2 bases, with 11 bases separating them. Here the CDR3 DNA reads TGTGCCAGCAGCCCAACCGCAACCTACAATGAGCAGTTCTTC. It codes for CASSPTATYNEQFF.

This clone has just a few counts. V and J are TRBV4-3 and TRBJ1-2; D not resolved. V was pared by 1 base and J by 0 bases, with 12 bases between. This CDR3 contains 16 residues. Germline CDR1 is LGHNA and CDR2 is YSLEER. In DNA form, the CDR3 reads TGCGCCAGCAGCCAAGGGAGGAGACACTCTAACTATGGCTACACCTTC. This gives the protein CASSQGRRHSNYGYTF.

This chain links TRBV7-2 with TRBJ2-3, with TRBD2 identical over 8 bases. From germline, CDR1 is SGHTA and CDR2 FQGNSA. J gave up 7 bases and V 7 bases, and 13 bases lay outside the gene matches. The CDR3 runs to 15 residues. The CDR3 DNA follows: TGTGCCAGCACCCCTAGCGGGTACACATCGCATACGCAGTATTTT. Amino acids: CASTPSGYTSHTQYF. The complete variable domain, with remaining parts taken from reference TRBV7-2 and TRBJ2-3, reads GAGVSQSPSNKVTEKGKDVELRCDPISGHTALYWYRQSLGQGLEFLIYFQGNSAPDKSGLPSDRFSAERTGGSVSTLTIQRTQQEDSAVYLCASTPSGYTSHTQYFGPGTRLTVL.

This clone has more than one count but fewer than ten. V gene TRBV10-3 combines with J gene TRBJ2-5, with 9 bases fitting TRBD1. V shed 4 bases, J shed 5 bases, and the junction held 8 bases outside the gene matches. CDR3 length: 15 amino acids. Germline CDR1 is ENHRY and CDR2 is SYGVKD. CDR3 sequence: CAISGNTGGRETQYF. CDR3 in DNA: TGTGCCATCAGTGGTAACACAGGGGGCCGGGAGACCCAGTACTTC.

This clone was found a few times. This chain joins TRBV6-6 and TRBJ2-2, with TRBD1 matching over 8 bases. With V trimmed by 5 bases and J by 8 bases, 13 bases remained unmatched. The CDR3 contains 16 residues. The V gene's germline CDR1 is MNHNY and CDR2 SVGAGI (reference sequence). The DNA of the CDR3 is TGTGCCAGCAGTCGACCAGGGGGCATGCTAGGAGGGGAGCTGTTTTTT. Amino acids: CASSRPGGMLGGELFF.

In its sample, this clone was seen a few times. The V call is TRBV29-1, the J call TRBJ2-3; tentative D call: TRBD1 (5 bases). V lost 6 bases and J lost 0, with 13 bases in between. CDR3 length: 14 amino acids. The germline V gene has CDR1 SQVTM and CDR2 ANQGSEA. CDR3 amino acids: CSVSLGRSTDTQYF. CDR3 coding DNA: TGCAGCGTCTCTTTGGGGCGAAGCACAGATACGCAGTATTTT.

This chain uses TRBV28 with TRBJ1-2; TRBD1 matches at 7 bases. This CDR3 region has 15 residues. Germline V gives CDR1 MDHEN, CDR2 SYDVKM. With 5 bases clipped from V and 8 bases from J, the junction kept 14 bases outside the gene matches. CDR3 protein: CASSPPRQGPGGYTF. In DNA form, the CDR3 reads TGTGCCAGCAGTCCCCCCAGACAGGGCCCTGGGGGCTACACCTTC.

CDR3 region: CASSLGGILSGNTIYF. The CDR3 DNA reads TGTGCCAGCAGCTTAGGAGGCATCCTCTCTGGAAACACCATATATTTT. The V and J genes are TRBV7-2 and TRBJ1-3; D is uncertain. The ends were cut back, 1 base at V and 0 bases at J, with 10 bases in the middle. The length of the CDR3 is 16 residues. Germline assignment: CDR1 SGHTA and CDR2 FQGNSA.

The rearrangement uses TRBV27 and TRBJ1-5, with 10 nucleotides matching TRBD1. V lost 2 bases and J lost 1; bases outside the gene matches: 5. The CDR3 length is 17 residues. CDR1 is MNHEY, CDR2 SMNVEV, per germline (reference sequence). CDR3 in amino acids: CASSLASGQGSNQPQHF. CDR3 nucleotide sequence: TGTGCCAGCAGTTTAGCATCGGGACAGGGGAGCAATCAGCCCCAGCATTTT.